Each of the 24 T cell receptor beta chains below was sequenced from the same sample in a study of control samples from healthy donors and cancer patients (dated by TCRdb to the early 2020s). Receptor libraries were prepared by the immunoSEQ multiplex PCR assay. TCRdb took this table from immuneACCESS and kept in-frame rearrangements with V and J called. Such tables lack part of the clones; where checked against another copy, unresolved V genes explain under half of the gap, and the rest is unexplained. The sample table records 85,000 to 110,000 clones; approximately 90% of these occur just once. Of the sample, about 18% is held by the ten largest clones. The sample consisted of PBMCs. These receptors originate from a man in his 60s with lung cancer.

This clone appeared a single time. CDR3 sequence (DNA): TGTGCCTGGAAAGGGGGGCGAACTGAAGCTTTCTTT. Its translation: CAWKGGRTEAFF. The chain uses TRBV30 and TRBJ1-1; D is possibly TRBD1 (6 bases). The length of the CDR3 is 12 residues. V lost 4 bases and J 5 bases, leaving 11 bases between the germline ends. Germline V gives CDR1 GTSNPN, CDR2 SVGIG (reference sequence).

The J gene is TRBJ1-3, the V gene TRBV5-1; D not resolved. CDR3 length equals 12 residues. The V gene lost 5 bases and the J gene lost 3 bases, with 6 bases spanning the gap. From germline, CDR1 is SGHRS and CDR2 YFSETQ. CDR3 DNA: TGCGCCAGCAGTCGGGATGGAAACACCATATATTTT. This sequence encodes CASSRDGNTIYF.

The rearrangement joins TRBV5-1 to TRBJ1-6; possibly TRBD1 for D (5 bases). The germline gives CDR1 SGHRS, CDR2 YFSETQ. The germline V and J ends were trimmed by 1 base and 9 bases, with 14 bases remaining between them. The CDR3 extends over 15 amino acids. CDR3 nucleotide sequence: TGCGCCAGCAGCTTGTCGGCAGGGCGGGGTTCACCCCTCCACTTT. Translating it yields CASSLSAGRGSPLHF.

The genes are TRBV7-8 and TRBJ1-2, with TRBD1 matching over 9 bases. The J segment lost 7 bases and the V segment lost 3 bases, leaving 3 bases of the junction unmatched. The CDR3 length is 13 residues. Germline assignment: CDR1 SGHVS and CDR2 FQNEAQ. CDR3 region: CASSLDRGSGYTF. CDR3 nucleotide sequence: TGTGCCAGCAGCTTGGACAGGGGCTCTGGCTACACCTTC.

V and J are TRBV5-1 and TRBJ2-7; either TRBD1 or TRBD2 may fit D (7 bases each). CDR1 is SGHRS and CDR2 is YFSETQ in the germline V gene. V lost 0 bases and J lost 3, with 13 bases in between. This CDR3 has 15 amino acids. The CDR3 DNA reads TGCGCCAGCAGCTTGGGACAGGGAGGGTTCTACGAGCAGTACGTC. Its protein is CASSLGQGGFYEQYV.

The V and J genes are TRBV5-8 and TRBJ2-2; no firm D call. V was shortened by 0 bases and J by 1 base, with 10 bases between the two germline ends. CDR3 size: 16 residues. Germline V CDR1 and CDR2: SGHTS, YDEGEE. The chain's CDR3 is CASSLGTYLNTGELFF. The CDR3 region has the DNA TGTGCCAGCAGCTTGGGGACGTACTTGAACACCGGGGAGCTGTTTTTT. The variable domain in full, with the rest retrieved from reference TRBV5-8 and TRBJ2-2, is EAGVTQSPTHLIKTRGQQATLRCSPISGHTSVYWYQQALGLGLQFLLWYDEGEERNRGNFPPRFSGRQFPNYSSELNVNALELEDSALYLCASSLGTYLNTGELFFGEGSRLTVL.

This clone was found a few times. J is TRBJ2-3 and V is TRBV6-5; 8 nucleotides agree with TRBD1. J lost 1 base, V lost 4 bases, and 4 bases had no gene match. CDR3 length: 15 residues. The germline V gene encodes CDR1 MNHEY and CDR2 SVGAGI. The CDR3 sequence is CASSSGQAGTDTQYF. The CDR3 DNA is TGTGCCAGCAGTTCGGGACAGGCCGGCACAGATACGCAGTATTTT.

Only one count was recorded for this clone. V gene TRBV11-1 combines with J gene TRBJ1-4; TRBD1 agrees at 10 bases. J was trimmed by 6 bases and V by 3 bases; bases with no gene match: 4. The germline CDR1 and CDR2 sequences are SGHAT and FQDESV (reference sequence). The CDR3 length is 15 residues. The CDR3 DNA reads as TGTGCCAGCAGCTTTTCCGGGACAGGGGATGAAAAACTGTTTTTT. Translation gives CASSFSGTGDEKLFF.

This chain joins TRBV10-3 and TRBJ2-7; 8 positions agree with TRBD2. V trimming: 4 bases; J trimming: 5 bases; junction bases outside the gene matches: 7. The germline gives CDR1 ENHRY, CDR2 SYGVKD. The CDR3 extends over 14 amino acids. CDR3 sequence reads: CAISGWREDHEQYF. CDR3 DNA: TGTGCCATCAGTGGTTGGCGGGAGGACCACGAGCAGTACTTC.

The chain has TRBV5-1 and TRBJ1-1, with no clear D. The ends were cut back, 0 bases at V and 0 bases at J, with 12 bases in the middle. Germline CDR1 is SGHRS and CDR2 is YFSETQ. CDR3 size: 16 residues. The chain's CDR3 is CASSLEAGRMNTEAFF. The CDR3, as DNA: TGCGCCAGCAGCTTGGAGGCCGGGCGCATGAACACTGAAGCTTTCTTT.

This clone was seen only a few times. The chain recombines TRBV19 with TRBJ1-5, with D possibly TRBD1 on 6 matching bases. Germline V gives CDR1 LNHDA, CDR2 SQIVND (reference sequence). The CDR3 spans 15 residues. V gave up 5 bases and J gave up 0 bases, with 11 bases separating them. The CDR3 nucleotides read TGTGCCAGTAGTCCTTCACAGGGTAGCAATCAGCCCCAGCATTTT. The encoded protein is CASSPSQGSNQPQHF.

The V gene is TRBV4-1, the J gene TRBJ2-5; D remains ambiguous. Germline values: CDR1 MGHRA, CDR2 YSYEKL. The CDR3 length is 14 residues. Between the trimmed V and J ends, which lost 0 bases and 9 bases, there was a span of 14 bases. The CDR3 here is CASSQDQSLSSQYF. Here the CDR3 DNA reads TGCGCCAGCAGCCAAGATCAGAGTTTATCTTCCCAGTACTTC.

The chain links TRBV27 to TRBJ2-5; possibly TRBD1 or TRBD2 for D (5 bases each). Germline V lookup: CDR1 MNHEY, CDR2 SMNVEV (reference sequence). The CDR3 covers 13 residues. Deletions cut 3 bases from V and 9 bases from J, with 14 bases between. The CDR3 sequence: CASSFDRGRSQYF. The CDR3 DNA is TGTGCCAGCAGTTTCGACAGAGGGCGGTCCCAGTACTTC.

The V and J genes are TRBV7-2 and TRBJ2-3; maybe TRBD2 (5 bases). The germline gives CDR1 SGHTA, CDR2 FQGNSA. The CDR3 length is 14 residues. Trimming stripped 3 bases from V and 6 bases from J, with 13 bases between. DNA for the CDR3: TGTGCCAGCAGCTTCAAGAGCGGCGGCGATACGCAGTATTTT. Amino acid sequence: CASSFKSGGDTQYF.

The chain uses TRBV10-1 and TRBJ2-6; maybe TRBD2 (6 bases). The CDR3 spans 17 residues. CDR1 WNHNN and CDR2 SYGVQD come from the germline V gene (reference sequence). V was pared by 2 bases and J by 6 bases, with 17 bases between. CDR3 nucleotide sequence: TGCGCCAGCAGTGAGACCGGGGGTTTCGGGTTGGCCAACGTCCTGACTTTC. It yields the protein CASSETGGFGLANVLTF.

The genes are TRBV3-1 (or the pseudogene TRBV3-2) and TRBJ2-3, with D possibly matching TRBD2 (7 bases). V was pared by 4 bases and J by 2 bases, with 10 bases between. Germline CDR1 and CDR2: LGHDT and YNNKEL (reference sequence). The CDR3 has 14 residues. CDR3 nucleotides: TGTGCCAGCAGCCGACGGGGGGCCACAGATACGCAGTATTTT. This codes for CASSRRGATDTQYF.

The sample holds a few counts of this clone. This sequence joins TRBV9 and TRBJ1-1; D not certain. The CDR3 consists of 11 residues. Germline CDR1 is SGDLS and CDR2 is YYNGEE. V lost 3 bases and J 3 bases, leaving 3 bases between the germline ends. The CDR3 loop reads CASSGDTEAFF. The DNA of the CDR3 is TGTGCCAGCAGCGGGGACACTGAAGCTTTCTTT.

CDR3 in DNA: TGTGCCAGCAGCTTAATCGGACAGGGCTCCTACGAGCAGTACTTC. Translated, it gives CASSLIGQGSYEQYF. The chain recombines TRBV7-9 with TRBJ2-7, with TRBD1 matching 8 bases. The trim removed 2 bases at V and 0 bases at J, leaving 3 bases unmatched. The CDR3 spans 15 residues. In germline, CDR1 is SEHNR, CDR2 FQNEAQ (reference sequence). Full variable domain (outside the CDR3, taken from reference TRBV7-9 and TRBJ2-7): DTGVSQNPRHKITKRGQNVTFRCDPISEHNRLYWYRQTLGQGPEFLTYFQNEAQLEKSRLLSDRFSAERPKGSFSTLEIQRTEQGDSAMYLCASSLIGQGSYEQYFGPGTRLTVT.

This chain uses TRBV2 with TRBJ2-7; 10 nucleotides match TRBD1. This CDR3 comprises 14 residues. Trimming at V came to 4 bases and at J to 4 bases, leaving 4 bases not matched to a gene. Per the germline V gene, CDR1 is SNHLY and CDR2 is FYNNEI. The CDR3 DNA is TGTGCCAGCAGTGGCGGGACAGGGGCATACGAGCAGTACTTC. This encodes CASSGGTGAYEQYF.

The gene calls are TRBV18 and TRBJ1-2; a weak D match, TRBD1 (6 bases). The CDR3 consists of 14 residues. Germline assignment: CDR1 KGHSH and CDR2 LQKENI. Trimming took off 3 bases at V and 4 bases at J, with 12 bases between the two ends. The CDR3 loop is CASSPQGQTYGYTF. The CDR3 region has the DNA TGTGCCAGCTCACCCCAAGGACAGACCTATGGCTACACCTTC.

The chain links TRBV30 to TRBJ1-4, with 7 positions matching TRBD1. Trimming took 3 bases from V and 5 from J; bases not matched to a gene: 6. CDR1 is GTSNPN, CDR2 SVGIG, per germline (reference sequence). CDR3 length equals 14 residues. The CDR3 loop is CAWSWDSQNEKLFF. CDR3 DNA sequence: TGTGCCTGGAGCTGGGACAGCCAGAATGAAAAACTGTTTTTT.

In this sample, this clone turned up once. A junction end diverges from the germline sequence, so it may reflect a read error. The chain has TRBV5-1 and TRBJ2-7; D possibly corresponds to TRBD2 (5 bases). The V gene's germline CDR1 is SGHRS and CDR2 YFSETQ. CDR3 size: 13 residues. The CDR3: CASSLGSSYEQYF. CDR3 nucleotides: TGCGCCAGCAGTTTGGGGAGCTCCTACGAGCAGTACTTC.

The rearrangement links TRBV5-1 to TRBJ2-7; TRBD1 might be the D (6 bases). This CDR3 contains 15 residues. The V end was cut by 4 bases, the J end by 4 bases, with 18 bases between. Germline-derived CDR1 and CDR2 are SGHRS and YFSETQ. The chain's CDR3 is CASSPRTAEVYEQYF. The DNA of the CDR3 is TGCGCCAGCAGCCCTCGGACAGCAGAGGTTTACGAGCAGTACTTC.

With regard to this clone: The same CDR3 also results from other DNA sequences found in this sample. The chain recombines TRBV7-9 with TRBJ1-5; no reliable D call. Germline V lookup: CDR1 SEHNR, CDR2 FQNEAQ (reference sequence). CDR3 length: 13 amino acids. Trimming took 2 bases from V and 0 from J, leaving 2 bases between them. CDR3 nucleotides: TGTGCCAGCAGCTTATCTAGCAATCAGCCCCAGCATTTT. Protein sequence: CASSLSSNQPQHF.